These T cell receptor beta chains were read from a single sample in a study of T cell responses to AZD1222 COVID-19 vaccine. The method was immunoSEQ multiplex PCR; TCRdb's version includes in-frame clones alone and lacks a portion of them. Of under 150,000 clones listed, about 88% are singletons. The source was peripheral blood, collected on day 0 of MenACWY control vaccination. All receptors derive from an adult in good health. Both conserved end residues are part of each CDR3. The D gene is left open where the match is weak. The listing skips clone size in some rows; elsewhere it reads once, few, many or a size class.

CDR3aa: CASSSPLGLAGARQETQYF
CDR3nt: TGTGCCAGCAGTTCTCCCCTCGGACTAGCGGGGGCTCGCCAAGAGACCCAGTACTTC
v_gene: TRBV28
j_gene: TRBJ2-5
d_gene: TRBD2
abundance: .

CDR3aa: CASSHPGLNTEAFF
CDR3nt: TGCGCCAGCAGCCATCCTGGACTGAACACTGAAGCTTTCTTT
v_gene: TRBV5-1
j_gene: TRBJ1-1
d_gene: .
abundance: .

CDR3aa: CASSQEEGVSYNSPLHF
CDR3nt: TGCGCCAGCAGCCAAGAAGAAGGGGTATCCTATAATTCACCCCTCCACTTT
v_gene: TRBV4-1
j_gene: TRBJ1-6
d_gene: .
abundance: .

CDR3aa: CASSLYGGQGTGELFF
CDR3nt: TGTGCCAGCAGCTTGTATGGGGGGCAAGGCACCGGGGAGCTGTTTTTT
v_gene: TRBV5-5
j_gene: TRBJ2-2
d_gene: .
abundance: .

CDR3aa: CASSTNLATNEKLFF
CDR3nt: TGTGCCAGCAGCACCAACTTGGCGACTAATGAAAAACTGTTTTTT
v_gene: TRBV7-9
j_gene: TRBJ1-4
d_gene: .
abundance: .

CDR3aa: CASTKGDRGWSTEAFF
CDR3nt: TGTGCCAGCACTAAGGGGGACAGAGGTTGGAGCACTGAAGCTTTCTTT
v_gene: TRBV2
j_gene: TRBJ1-1
d_gene: TRBD1
abundance: .

CDR3aa: CASSLQPRVGQYF
CDR3nt: TGTGCCAGCAGTTTGCAGCCCCGAGTTGGTCAGTACTTC
v_gene: TRBV12-3/TRBV12-4
j_gene: TRBJ2-7
d_gene: .
abundance: .

CDR3aa: CAWSPGYSNQPQHF
CDR3nt: TGTGCCTGGAGTCCAGGGTACAGCAATCAGCCCCAGCATTTT
v_gene: TRBV30
j_gene: TRBJ1-5
d_gene: .
abundance: .

CDR3aa: CASSHFKGANTEAFF
CDR3nt: TGTGCCAGCAGCCATTTCAAGGGGGCGAACACTGAAGCTTTCTTT
v_gene: TRBV3-1/TRBV3-2
j_gene: TRBJ1-1
d_gene: TRBD1
abundance: .

CDR3aa: CASRLWGFRSPLHF
CDR3nt: TGTGCCAGCAGACTCTGGGGGTTCAGGTCACCCCTCCACTTT
v_gene: TRBV2
j_gene: TRBJ1-6
d_gene: .
abundance: .

CDR3aa: CASSRGNRVFPYEQYF
CDR3nt: TGTGCCAGCAGCCGGGGGAATCGTGTTTTCCCCTACGAGCAGTACTTC
v_gene: TRBV7-3
j_gene: TRBJ2-7
d_gene: .
abundance: .

CDR3aa: CASSRGMNTEAFF
CDR3nt: TGTGCCAGCAGTCGGGGGATGAACACTGAAGCTTTCTTT
v_gene: TRBV27
j_gene: TRBJ1-1
d_gene: .
abundance: .

CDR3aa: CATSFSGNEQFF
CDR3nt: TGTGCCACCTCGTTTTCGGGGAATGAGCAGTTCTTC
v_gene: TRBV24-1
j_gene: TRBJ2-1
d_gene: .
abundance: .

CDR3aa: CASSLLAAKETQYF
CDR3nt: TGCGCCAGCAGCTTACTAGCTGCCAAAGAGACCCAGTACTTC
v_gene: TRBV5-1
j_gene: TRBJ2-5
d_gene: .
abundance: .

CDR3aa: CASSLGQYNEQFF
CDR3nt: TGCGCCAGCAGCTTGGGACAGTACAATGAGCAGTTCTTC
v_gene: TRBV5-1
j_gene: TRBJ2-1
d_gene: .
abundance: once

CDR3aa: CASSLTAPGENQPQHF
CDR3nt: TGTGCCAGCAGCCTCACCGCCCCGGGGGAAAATCAGCCCCAGCATTTT
v_gene: TRBV16
j_gene: TRBJ1-5
d_gene: .
abundance: .